This T cell receptor (beta chain) was sequenced during a study of regulatory T cells in long-lasting Graves disease. This clonotype occurred many times. Researchers made TCR beta libraries by using iRepertoire HTBI primers and running Arm-PCR on CDR3 regions. TCRdb redid the calling of the multiplex PCR reads with MiXCR, one entry per CDR3 protein. This table has roughly 500,000 distinct CDR3 sequences, approximately 14% appearing once. Documented time point: newly diagnosed GD, antithyroid drugs for less than 3 months. Isolated PBMC RNA provided the starting material for the TCR library. The CDR3 has 16 residues. Germline CDR1 and CDR2: KGHDR and SFDVKD. Germline trimming cut 1 base from V and 0 bases from J; bases unmatched to any gene: 3. The same data also went into a second study, on T cells in Graves' hyperthyroidism and ophthalmopathy.

The sequences come from peripheral blood mononuclear cells (PBMCs), collected at new diagnosis, from a patient treated with antithyroid drugs. This sequence joins TRBV24-1 and TRBJ2-3; 7 positions agree with TRBD2. The TCR originated in a woman aged 45-65 years with Graves disease. Here the CDR3 DNA reads TGTGCCACCAGTGATTTCTCTAGCGGTAGCACAGATACGCAGTATTTT. As protein: CATSDFSSGSTDTQYF.